Below are 5 T cell receptor beta chains sequenced from a single sample in a study of T cells in women clearing cervical HPV infection. Assay: immunoSEQ multiplex PCR; the TCRdb copy retains only in-frame clones and omits some. The data show fewer than 35,000 clones, and the top ten clones hold 4.2%. Sequencing used blood buffy coat. Receptors originate from a woman aged 18 to 75 with a cervical HPV16 infection that either progressed to CIN3+ or cleared (not recorded which).

About this clone itself: The read is 3 residues too short to cover the CDR3 end, so that end is filled in from the germline J gene. The gene calls are TRBV6-2 or TRBV6-3 and TRBJ1-3; 7 bases are shared with TRBD1. Germline values: CDR1 MNHEY, CDR2 SVGEGT. V was clipped by 6 bases and J by 4 bases; unmatched bases: 3. The CDR3 is 13 amino acids. CDR3 DNA, as far as it was read: TGTGCCAGCAGGGGGACAGTCGGAAACACC. It specifies CASRGTVGNT. The full CDR3 sequence reads CASRGTVGNTIYF.

With respect to this clone: The read finishes 3 residues shy of the CDR3 end, and the germline J gene is used to complete it. The chain combines TRBV14 with TRBJ2-1; D may correspond to TRBD1 or TRBD2 (5 bases each). V was cut by 0 bases and J by 3 bases, with 9 bases left in between. Germline CDR1 and CDR2: SGHDN and FVKESK. The CDR3 is 15 residues long. Partial CDR3 DNA: TGTGCCAGCAGCCAAGATCAGGGAGACTACAATGAG. It encodes CASSQDQGDYNE. The complete CDR3 sequence is CASSQDQGDYNEQFF.

Concerning this clone itself: Read sequence stops 3 residues before the CDR3 end, and the germline J gene provides the missing end. This chain links TRBV6-4 with TRBJ2-3, with TRBD2 matching over 10 bases. Germline trimming cut 3 bases from V and 4 bases from J; bases unmatched to any gene: 4. The V gene's germline CDR1 is MRHNA and CDR2 SNTAGT. The CDR3 sequence is 15 residues long. The sequenced CDR3 bases are TGTGCCAGCAGTGAAAAAGCGGGGGGGCCAGATACG. It yields the protein CASSEKAGGPDT. The CDR3 as a whole reads CASSEKAGGPDTQYF.

Concerning this clone: The missing CDR3 end, 3 residues past where the read stops, is filled in from the germline J gene. The rearrangement joins TRBV7-9 to TRBJ1-5; TRBD1 might be the D (5 bases). The germline V gene has CDR1 SEHNR and CDR2 FQNEAQ (reference sequence). Trimming pared 4 bases from V and 3 bases from J, leaving 13 bases between. The CDR3 sequence is 15 residues long. Here the CDR3 reads CASSSDRQTNQPQHF. The sequenced part of the CDR3 DNA is TGTGCCAGCAGCTCAGATAGACAGACCAATCAGCCC.

To note about this clone: The CDR3 is cut off 3 residues early in the read; its end comes from the germline J gene. The rearrangement joins TRBV6-2 or TRBV6-3 to TRBJ2-1; 7 bases map to TRBD1. Unmatched junction bases numbered 1, after V lost 2 bases and J lost 0 bases. CDR1 is MNHEY, CDR2 SVGEGT, per germline. CDR3 length: 15 amino acids. CDR3 DNA (partial): TGTGCCAGCAGTTACAGGGGGCCCTCCTACAATGAG. The encoded protein is CASSYRGPSYNE. The whole CDR3 is CASSYRGPSYNEQFF.